This T cell receptor beta chain was observed in a study of T-cell memory formation after mild COVID-19. The authors produced TCR alpha and TCR beta cDNA libraries with sample barcodes and UMIs by 5'RACE using constant-segment primers. Each CDR3 protein is one row after TCRdb ran MiXCR on the 5' RACE reads. The table has 300,000 to 350,000 distinct CDR3 sequences, about an eighth seen once; the top ten hold 20% to 25%. This clonotype was seen a few times. Between the trimmed V and J ends, which lost 8 bases and 0 bases, there was a span of 17 bases. CDR3 size: 16 residues. Germline V gene lookup returns CDR1 MNHEY and CDR2 SVGEGT.

This receptor was obtained from a man aged 18 to 29 who had mild COVID-19 (a few samples of this study predate the infection). Cell type and time point are not known. The specimen sequenced was PBMCs or a T cell subset sorted from them (not recorded which). The chain combines TRBV6-2 or TRBV6-3 with TRBJ2-1; D is uncertain. CDR3 nucleotides: TGTGCCAGCTACGGAGATAGCCCAAGCTCCTACAATGAGCAGTTCTTC. Its translation: CASYGDSPSSYNEQFF.